The entry below describes one TCR beta chain. A much more abundant neighbour one base away suggests this may be a read error. Germline CDR1 SGHVS, CDR2 FNYEAQ. This CDR3 is built from 17 residues. J gave up 2 bases and V 8 bases, and 12 bases lay outside the gene matches. This sample was taken from a study of human T cells and chemical hapten exposure. Across the study: Throughout the approximately 25-week study, diphenylcyclopropenone was applied weekly to the patients' scalps.

Individual cDNA molecules each carried unique molecular identifiers attached by the library. TCRdb analysed the RACE reads with MiXCR anew, one entry per CDR3 protein. The table shows some 71,000 distinct CDR3 sequences, with 10% occurring only once. Specified time point: patch test 2, 6 weeks after DPC sensitization. Treatment indicated: therapeutic diphenylcyclopropenone sensitization with weekly scalp DPC. The V gene is TRBV7-6, the J gene TRBJ2-3; TRBD2 matches 11 bases. The sequencing here drew on whole blood, taken in connection with sensitization to the hapten diphenylcyclopropenone (DPC). The source is a woman aged 50 to 60 with alopecia areata. Some clones in this sample may be carry-over from other donors' samples. CDR3 nucleotide sequence: TGTGCCAGCGGCGACCGACTAGCGGGAACCTTCACAGATACGCAGTATTTT. This encodes CASGDRLAGTFTDTQYF.